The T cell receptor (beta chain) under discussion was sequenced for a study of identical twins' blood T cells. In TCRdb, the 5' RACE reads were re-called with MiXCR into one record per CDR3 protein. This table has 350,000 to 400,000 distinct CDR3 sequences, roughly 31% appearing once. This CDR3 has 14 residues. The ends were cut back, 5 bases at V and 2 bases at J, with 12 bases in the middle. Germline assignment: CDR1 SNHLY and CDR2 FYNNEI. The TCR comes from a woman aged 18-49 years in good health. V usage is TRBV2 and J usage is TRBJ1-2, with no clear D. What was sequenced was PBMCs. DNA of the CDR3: TGTGCCAGCAGTAGTCATGGGTCCAACTATGGCTACACCTTC. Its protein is CASSSHGSNYGYTF.